This T cell receptor beta chain originates from a study of blood T cell repertoires in COVID-19. In the study overall: PBMCs, B-cell-depleted T cells, or T cells provided the cDNA or gDNA that made up the material.

Per germline, CDR1 GTSNPN and CDR2 SVGIG (reference sequence). V was trimmed by 4 bases and J by 10 bases, leaving 23 bases between them. CDR3 length: 14 residues. In the authors' methods: Researchers report that nucleated cell counts were estimated from reference gene primer amplification. Some clones are missing from TCRdb's copy, which holds only in-frame ones; the method was immunoSEQ multiplex PCR. V and J calls and clone size are as listed in that table; D and trimming were resolved from the DNA. This sample carries around 140,000 clones, 84% of them seen once, and the ten largest clones take 8.9%.

V gene TRBV30 combines with J gene TRBJ2-7; no reliable D call. The sequence was obtained from a man aged 25 to 45 with COVID-19, enrolled during active disease. The sequenced sample was peripheral blood. The CDR3 reads CAWTQDQRRPHQYF. CDR3 nucleotide sequence: TGTGCCTGGACCCAAGACCAGCGACGCCCCCATCAGTACTTC.